These T cell receptor beta chains were read from a single sample in a study of blood T cell repertoires in COVID-19. The assay was immunoSEQ multiplex PCR, and TCRdb's table has in-frame clones only and misses some. The sample holds about 670,000 clones, approximately 90% seen once. Sequenced: peripheral blood. These receptors were taken from a woman under 30 with acute or convalescent COVID-19. CDR3s include the opening cysteine and the closing phenylalanine or tryptophan. The order of the fields is V gene, J gene, D gene, clone size, CDR3 DNA, CDR3 protein. D genes are given only for firm matches. Size is omitted from some rows. Given values are once, few, many or a class for expanded clones.

TRBV24-1	TRBJ2-2	-	-	TGTGCCACCAGTGAATCAGGGCGGTACACCGGGGAGCTGTTTTTT	CATSESGRYTGELFF
TRBV7-2	TRBJ2-3	TRBD2	-	TGTGCCAGCAGCTTAGGCGGGGGTTTTCAAGATACGCAGTATTTT	CASSLGGGFQDTQYF
TRBV19	TRBJ2-3	-	-	TGTGCCAGTAGTCCGGGACAAGTCCCTAGCACAGATACGCAGTATTTT	CASSPGQVPSTDTQYF
TRBV3-1/TRBV3-2	TRBJ2-2	-	-	TGTGCCAGCAGCCAACCCCCGGCGGTGAACACCGGGGAGCTGTTTTTT	CASSQPPAVNTGELFF
TRBV6-2/TRBV6-3	TRBJ2-2	TRBD1	-	TGTGCCAGCAGCCTCCATGACAGGGAGACCGGGGAGCTGTTTTTT	CASSLHDRETGELFF
TRBV5-6	TRBJ2-1	TRBD1	-	TGTGCCAGCAGCCCCGACAGGGGAACGCGTAATGAGCAGTTCTTC	CASSPDRGTRNEQFF
TRBV6-5	TRBJ1-1	-	-	TGTGCCAGCAGCGTAGGGGCCCCAACTGAAGCTTTCTTT	CASSVGAPTEAFF
TRBV29-1	TRBJ1-2	TRBD1	-	TGCAGCGTCAACGCCGGACAGGGCTATGGCTACACCTTC	CSVNAGQGYGYTF
TRBV7-7	TRBJ2-2	-	-	TGTGCCAGCAGCCCGGGGAGTCAGGGGGAGCTGTTTTTT	CASSPGSQGELFF
TRBV21-1	TRBJ1-6	-	-	TGTGCCAGCAGCAGGATCCCGGGACAGGGGCCAGGGGATTCACCCCTCCACTTT	CASSRIPGQGPGDSPLHF
TRBV6-4	TRBJ2-7	-	-	TGTGCCAGCATAACAGGGACCTCTGCCTACGAGCAGTACTTC	CASITGTSAYEQYF
TRBV18	TRBJ2-1	TRBD2	once	TGTGCCAGCTCACAACCCGGGACTAGCGGGGTCAATGAGCAGTTCTTC	CASSQPGTSGVNEQFF
TRBV2	TRBJ1-3	-	-	TGTGCCAGACAGACAGACATATTATCTGGAAACACCATATATTTT	CARQTDILSGNTIYF